This T cell receptor (beta chain) was recovered during a study of blood T cells in healthy people across ages. Findings and limits, study-wide: No conclusive comparison of naive versus antigen-experienced cells was possible with unsorted PBMCs.

Healthy Caucasian individuals from Russia aged about 6 to 90 served as donors. Each donor supplied approximately 10 milliliters of peripheral blood. Then a second PCR, running about 6 to 11 cycles, was carried out with a sample-barcoded 5' primer and a J-beta primer mix. Each CDR3 protein is one row after TCRdb ran MiXCR on the 5' RACE reads. Counted here are about 590,000 distinct CDR3 sequences, approximately 30% occurring once; the ten biggest clones make up 15% to 19%. Of note for this clonotype: Its antigen is undetermined.

CDR1 and CDR2 (germline): SEHNR, FQNEAQ (reference sequence). This CDR3 comprises 17 residues. This TCR derives from a woman over 75 in good health. What was sequenced was blood. The chain recombines TRBV7-9 with TRBJ2-1; tentatively, D is TRBD2 (7 bases). Near its end, the DNA agrees better with TRBJ2-7, so the J call may be wrong. The CDR3 bases are TGTGCCAGCAGCTCTCGGGGGGCCAGCGGCTCCTACAATGAGCAGTACTTC. Translation: CASSSRGASGSYNEQYF.